Listed below are T cell receptor beta chains from one sample, sequenced in a study of brain metastases from non-small cell lung cancer. The assay was immunoSEQ multiplex PCR, and TCRdb's table has in-frame clones only and misses some. The repertoire holds about 2,600 clones, with around four fifths as singletons. Specimen: primary lung tumor tissue. These receptors originate from a donor at least 40 years old with non-small cell lung cancer. CDR3s include the opening cysteine and the closing phenylalanine or tryptophan. Fields, in order: J gene, clone size, V gene, D gene, CDR3 DNA, CDR3 protein. D genes are given only for firm matches. Not every row has a clone size; where given, it reads once, few, many or a size class.

j_gene: TRBJ1-3; abundance: once; v_gene: TRBV6-5; d_gene: .; CDR3nt: TGTGCCAGCAGCCCAGGGCTCCCTTCTGGAAACACCATATATTTT; CDR3aa: CASSPGLPSGNTIYF
j_gene: TRBJ1-1; abundance: .; v_gene: TRBV28; d_gene: .; CDR3nt: TGTGCCAGCACCTCTGGCCCCAGGGGAAACACTGAAGCTTTCTTT; CDR3aa: CASTSGPRGNTEAFF
j_gene: TRBJ2-3; abundance: .; v_gene: TRBV7-6; d_gene: .; CDR3nt: TGTGCCAGCAGCTGGGGCGACTCAACTACAGATACGCAGTATTTT; CDR3aa: CASSWGDSTTDTQYF
j_gene: TRBJ1-5; abundance: large; v_gene: TRBV24-1; d_gene: .; CDR3nt: TGTGCCACGGCCGGGACTACAAATCAGCCCCAGCATTTT; CDR3aa: CATAGTTNQPQHF
j_gene: TRBJ2-1; abundance: once; v_gene: TRBV14; d_gene: .; CDR3nt: TGTGCCAGCAGCGTCAGAGGAGGTAACAATGAGCAGTTCTTC; CDR3aa: CASSVRGGNNEQFF
j_gene: TRBJ2-1; abundance: .; v_gene: TRBV19; d_gene: .; CDR3nt: TGTGCCAGTAGTCCTCCTATACGGGGCTCCTACAATGAGCAGTTCTTC; CDR3aa: CASSPPIRGSYNEQFF
j_gene: TRBJ2-7; abundance: once; v_gene: TRBV6-1; d_gene: .; CDR3nt: TGTGCCAGCAGTGATTCCTACGAGCAGTACTTC; CDR3aa: CASSDSYEQYF
j_gene: TRBJ1-3; abundance: few; v_gene: TRBV4-3; d_gene: .; CDR3nt: TGCGCCAGCAGCCAAGATGCAGGAAACACCATATATTTT; CDR3aa: CASSQDAGNTIYF
j_gene: TRBJ2-1; abundance: once; v_gene: TRBV2; d_gene: TRBD2; CDR3nt: TGTGCCAGCAACCCCGACGGGGGGAACTACAATGAGCAGTTCTTC; CDR3aa: CASNPDGGNYNEQFF
j_gene: TRBJ1-5; abundance: once; v_gene: TRBV7-2; d_gene: .; CDR3nt: TGTGCCAGCAGCTTAGTTCCAGCTCCGAATCAGCCCCAGCATTTT; CDR3aa: CASSLVPAPNQPQHF
j_gene: TRBJ1-5; abundance: once; v_gene: TRBV7-2; d_gene: TRBD1; CDR3nt: TGTGCCAGCAGCACCCGACAGGGTAACAGCAATCAGCCCCAGCATTTT; CDR3aa: CASSTRQGNSNQPQHF
j_gene: TRBJ2-3; abundance: once; v_gene: TRBV2; d_gene: .; CDR3nt: TGTGCCAGCAGTGCAACTAACCCGAGGTTAGATACGCAGTATTTT; CDR3aa: CASSATNPRLDTQYF
j_gene: TRBJ2-3; abundance: .; v_gene: TRBV9; d_gene: .; CDR3nt: TGTGCCAGCAGCCCCTCCGGGCTGGCCCGCACAGATACGCAATATTTT; CDR3aa: CASSPSGLARTDTQYF
j_gene: TRBJ1-1; abundance: .; v_gene: TRBV5-5; d_gene: TRBD1; CDR3nt: TGTGCCAGCAGCTCTGGGACAGGGACTGAAGCTTTCTTT; CDR3aa: CASSSGTGTEAFF
j_gene: TRBJ1-2; abundance: .; v_gene: TRBV6-5; d_gene: .; CDR3nt: TGTGCCAGCACCCCTGCGAGGGGGAACTATGGCTACACCTTC; CDR3aa: CASTPARGNYGYTF
j_gene: TRBJ2-7; abundance: .; v_gene: TRBV5-5; d_gene: .; CDR3nt: TGTGCCAGCAGTTTGGACAGTCAGGGGGAGCAGTACTTC; CDR3aa: CASSLDSQGEQYF
j_gene: TRBJ1-1; abundance: .; v_gene: TRBV19; d_gene: TRBD1; CDR3nt: TGTGCCAGTAGTAGAACCGGGACAGGGAGGACCATGAACACTGAAGCTTTCTTT; CDR3aa: CASSRTGTGRTMNTEAFF
j_gene: TRBJ2-1; abundance: few; v_gene: TRBV6-5; d_gene: .; CDR3nt: TGTGCCAGCAGTTACGCAACCTCCGAGACAGACAATGAGCAGTTCTTC; CDR3aa: CASSYATSETDNEQFF
j_gene: TRBJ1-1; abundance: .; v_gene: TRBV27; d_gene: .; CDR3nt: TGTGCCAGCAGGTGGGGCGGGGCAGGCACTGAAGCTTTCTTT; CDR3aa: CASRWGGAGTEAFF
j_gene: TRBJ1-4; abundance: .; v_gene: TRBV19; d_gene: TRBD1; CDR3nt: TGTGCTTCGTACAGGGGTGAAAAACTGTTTTTT; CDR3aa: CASYRGEKLFF
j_gene: TRBJ1-2; abundance: .; v_gene: TRBV7-3; d_gene: .; CDR3nt: TGTGCCAGCAGCTTTGCGCAGCGGCGTGGCTACACCTTC; CDR3aa: CASSFAQRRGYTF
j_gene: TRBJ1-5; abundance: .; v_gene: TRBV19; d_gene: .; CDR3nt: TGTGCCAGTAGTATGATACACGGGGCATGGCAGCCCCAGCATTTT; CDR3aa: CASSMIHGAWQPQHF
j_gene: TRBJ2-7; abundance: .; v_gene: TRBV3-1/TRBV3-2; d_gene: .; CDR3nt: TGTGTCAGCAGCCAGGCCGGCACAGGGTTCTCCTACGAGCAGTACTTC; CDR3aa: CVSSQAGTGFSYEQYF
j_gene: TRBJ2-2; abundance: .; v_gene: TRBV19; d_gene: .; CDR3nt: TGTGCCAGTAGTATCCCCCCGGGGGCCGCGAACACCGGGGAGCTGTTTTTT; CDR3aa: CASSIPPGAANTGELFF
j_gene: TRBJ1-2; abundance: .; v_gene: TRBV19; d_gene: .; CDR3nt: TGTGCCAGTAGTATGGGCAGGGCTGGTGGCTACACCTTC; CDR3aa: CASSMGRAGGYTF